This T cell receptor beta chain was captured in a study of blood T cell repertoires in COVID-19. Study-level background: The United States, Italy and Spain were the sources of the acute and convalescent COVID-19 samples. The cDNA or gDNA used as material had been derived from T cells, B-cell-depleted T cells, or PBMCs.

Under the authors' procedure: Quantification of nucleated cells was approximated via reference gene primer amplification. Sequenced by immunoSEQ multiplex PCR; TCRdb stores in-frame clones only, minus some. From that table come the V and J calls and clone size; the DNA was used to work out D and trimming. Here the sample spans 70,000 or so clones, 75% to 90% being singletons. Trimming at V came to 6 bases and at J to 4 bases, leaving 13 bases not matched to a gene. Germline-derived CDR1 and CDR2 are MDHEN and SYDVKM. The CDR3 runs to 16 residues. The sequence was obtained from a woman aged 80 or older with active or convalescent COVID-19. The rearrangement joins TRBV28 to TRBJ2-3; TRBD2 matches at 7 bases. Input material: peripheral blood. CDR3 nucleotide sequence: TGTGCCAGCAGGGCCTCAGGGAGGGAGTGGTCAGATACGCAGTATTTT. Protein sequence: CASRASGREWSDTQYF.